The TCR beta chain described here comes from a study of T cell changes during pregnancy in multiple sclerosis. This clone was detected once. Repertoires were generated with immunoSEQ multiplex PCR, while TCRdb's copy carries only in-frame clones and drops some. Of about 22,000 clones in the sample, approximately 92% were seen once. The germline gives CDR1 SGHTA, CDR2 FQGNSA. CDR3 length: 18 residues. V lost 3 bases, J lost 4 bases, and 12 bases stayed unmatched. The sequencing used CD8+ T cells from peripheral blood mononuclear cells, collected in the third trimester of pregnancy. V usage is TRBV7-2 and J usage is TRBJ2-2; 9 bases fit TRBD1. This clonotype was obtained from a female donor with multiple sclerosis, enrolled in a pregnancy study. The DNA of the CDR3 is TGTGCCAGCAGCTTTATTCCCACCGGGACAGGGCCCACCGGGGAGCTGTTTTTT. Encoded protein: CASSFIPTGTGPTGELFF.